A single sample is the source of the 22 T cell receptor beta chains below, sequenced in a study of blood T cells in healthy people across ages. The authors ran a second PCR of about 7 to 11 cycles using a sample-barcoded 5' primer and a J-beta primer mix. TCRdb reanalysed the 5' RACE reads using MiXCR and keeps one entry per CDR3 protein. The sample lists some 1.5 million distinct CDR3 sequences; roughly 43% were seen once. Material: blood. These receptors all come from a woman between 18 and 29 years old in good health.

V and J are TRBV6-2 or TRBV6-3 and TRBJ1-5; D not resolved. The ends were cut back, 6 bases at V and 4 bases at J, with 22 bases in the middle. The length of the CDR3 is 17 residues. The germline gives CDR1 MNHEY, CDR2 SVGEGT. CDR3 bases: TGTGCCAGCAGCCCTCACCCGGATAGAGGAAATAATCAGCCCCAGCATTTT. Translation: CASSPHPDRGNNQPQHF.

The rearrangement uses TRBV10-3 and TRBJ2-3, with TRBD2 as a possible D gene (6 bases). This CDR3 is 16 amino acids long. V lost 0 bases and J 0 bases, leaving 10 bases between the germline ends. Germline CDR1 is ENHRY and CDR2 is SYGVKD. The CDR3 coding sequence is TGTGCCATCAGTGAGTCGGGACTTTCTAGCACAGATACGCAGTATTTT. Amino acid sequence: CAISESGLSSTDTQYF.

This rearrangement joins TRBV12-2 to TRBJ2-7; TRBD2 is the table's D call, not checked against the DNA. TRBV12-2 is given as a pseudogene. The CDR3 has 15 residues. The chain's CDR3 is CASRGIRTDPYEQYF. The CDR3 DNA reads TGTGCAAGTCGAGGAATCCGGACTGACCCTTACGAGCAGTACTTC.

The gene calls are TRBV4-3 and TRBJ2-7; possible D gene TRBD2, 6 bases. Looked up from germline, CDR1 is LGHNA and CDR2 is YSLEER. This CDR3 is 15 amino acids long. The ends were cut back, 4 bases at V and 2 bases at J, with 15 bases in the middle. Here the CDR3 DNA reads TGCGCCAGCAGCCCTAGGAGGGTCGAAACCTACGAGCAGTACTTC. It encodes CASSPRRVETYEQYF.

This chain connects TRBV27 to TRBJ2-3; 9 bases match TRBD2. The CDR3 length is 15 residues. Germline trimming cut 7 bases from V and 2 bases from J; bases unmatched to any gene: 7. Germline V gene lookup returns CDR1 MNHEY and CDR2 SMNVEV (reference sequence). The CDR3 is CASTFIAGDTDTQYF. Written as DNA, the CDR3 is TGTGCCAGCACCTTTATAGCGGGAGACACAGATACGCAGTATTTT.

In this sample, this clonotype turned up once. The V gene is TRBV18, the J gene TRBJ1-5; TRBD1 is a possible D gene (6 bases). CDR1 KGHSH and CDR2 LQKENI come from the germline V gene. The CDR3 consists of 16 residues. The ends were cut back, 3 bases at V and 0 bases at J, with 12 bases in the middle. CDR3 loop: CASSPPGHYSNQPQHF. CDR3 nucleotides: TGTGCCAGCTCACCGCCGGGACATTATAGCAATCAGCCCCAGCATTTT.

This clonotype has only a few counts. This chain links TRBV11-2 with TRBJ1-2; D not resolved. Germline CDR1 reads SGHAT; CDR2 reads FQNNGV. The V gene lost 3 bases and the J gene lost 5 bases, with 13 bases spanning the gap. There are 14 residues in the CDR3. DNA for the CDR3: TGTGCCAGCAGCTTTATTGTTTCTGGTTATGGCTACACCTTC. Translated: CASSFIVSGYGYTF.

This chain connects TRBV7-2 to TRBJ2-5; 9 bases match TRBD2. The germline CDR1 and CDR2 sequences are SGHTA and FQGNSA. The V segment lost 1 base and the J segment 7 bases; nucleotides outside the gene matches: 7. This CDR3 is 15 amino acids long. CDR3 coding DNA: TGTGCCAGCAGCTTAGGGGGGGTGACTAGCGGGACCCAGTACTTC. Translating gives CASSLGGVTSGTQYF.

A few counts support this clonotype. V and J are TRBV12-3 or TRBV12-4 and TRBJ2-3; maybe TRBD1 (6 bases). The length of the CDR3 is 14 residues. The ends were cut back, 5 bases at V and 4 bases at J, with 13 bases in the middle. The CDR3 sequence: CASSRSQGSDTQYF. The CDR3 bases are TGTGCCAGCAGTCGATCACAGGGTTCAGATACGCAGTATTTT.

The V call is TRBV7-2, the J call TRBJ2-3, with 10 bases fitting TRBD1. The V segment lost 2 bases and the J segment 4 bases; nucleotides outside the gene matches: 12. Germline V CDR1 and CDR2: SGHTA, FQGNSA. The CDR3 has 18 amino acids. The CDR3 spells CASSLNSAGQGSADTQYF. The CDR3 bases are TGTGCCAGCAGCTTAAATTCTGCGGGACAGGGGAGCGCAGATACGCAGTATTTT.

V usage is TRBV24-1 and J usage is TRBJ2-1; TRBD2 aligns across 13 bases. The CDR3 consists of 18 residues. Trimming cost V 4 bases and J 5 bases; bases outside gene matches: 10. Germline assignment: CDR1 KGHDR and CDR2 SFDVKD. The CDR3 sequence is CATSDPRQTSGGHNEQFF. Written as DNA, the CDR3 is TGTGCCACCAGTGACCCTAGACAGACTAGCGGGGGGCACAATGAGCAGTTCTTC.

The rearrangement links TRBV20-1 to TRBJ2-6, with 9 bases that match TRBD2. The CDR3 loop spans 18 amino acids. J was trimmed by 3 bases and V by 4 bases; bases with no gene match: 13. Germline lookup yields CDR1 DFQATT and CDR2 SNEGSKA (reference sequence). CDR3 in amino acids: CSATADYSGSGGANVLTF. DNA of the CDR3: TGCAGTGCTACCGCCGACTATAGCGGGAGCGGTGGGGCCAACGTCCTGACTTTC.

The CDR3 bases are TGTGCCAGCAGCCAAGATTGGGGGCAGCTGGACAATGAGCAGTTCTTC. This sequence encodes CASSQDWGQLDNEQFF. The genes are TRBV14 and TRBJ2-1; possible D gene TRBD1, 6 bases. There are 16 residues in the CDR3. Trimming left V 0 bases short and J 5 bases short, with 14 bases between. The germline gives CDR1 SGHDN, CDR2 FVKESK.

V usage is TRBV20-1 and J usage is TRBJ2-5, with 8 bases identical to TRBD2. The J call is in doubt because the DNA end fits TRBJ2-7 better. The CDR3 extends over 13 amino acids. CDR1 and CDR2 from the germline V gene are DFQATT and SNEGSKA (reference sequence). The CDR3 region is CSARKTSDYEQYF. CDR3 bases: TGCAGTGCACGTAAGACTAGCGACTACGAGCAGTACTTC.

The chain joins TRBV4-3 to TRBJ1-5; D is undetermined. The V end was cut by 0 bases, the J end by 6 bases, with 30 bases between. This CDR3 comprises 21 residues. Germline CDR1 LGHNA, CDR2 YSLEER. The CDR3 protein is CASSQERVIDPEGCLPQPQHF. The DNA for the CDR3 is TGCGCCAGCAGCCAAGAACGGGTTATCGATCCGGAGGGCTGTTTACCTCAGCCCCAGCATTTT.

V and J are TRBV12-3 or TRBV12-4 and TRBJ2-3, with a possible D match to TRBD2 (6 bases). CDR3 length equals 15 residues. Trimming cost V 6 bases and J 4 bases, with 17 bases left between them. CDR3 nucleotides: TGTGCCAGCAGCCTAGACGGGCGGGGCCCAGATACGCAGTATTTT. Translating it yields CASSLDGRGPDTQYF.

The V gene is TRBV12-3 or TRBV12-4, the J gene TRBJ2-5, with TRBD2 matching over 9 bases. CDR3 length equals 16 residues. The V segment lost 4 bases and the J segment 2 bases; nucleotides outside the gene matches: 8. CDR3 residues: CASSYGGGAGQETQYF. In DNA, the CDR3 is TGTGCCAGCAGTTACGGCGGGGGGGCCGGTCAAGAGACCCAGTACTTC.

A word on this clonotype: A clone one base away is much larger, so this may be a read error. The rearrangement links TRBV20-1 to TRBJ2-5; TRBD2 matches 7 bases. Germline loops: CDR1 DFQATT, CDR2 SNEGSKA (reference sequence). V was pared by 1 base and J by 4 bases, with 9 bases of the junction left unmatched. This CDR3 is built from 15 residues. In DNA form, the CDR3 reads TGCAGTGCTAGAGCAATGGCGGGAGCGCTAGAGACCCAGTACTTC. Its translation: CSARAMAGALETQYF.

A remark on this clonotype: At one of its ends the junction is not consistent with the germline gene, which may arise from a read error. V and J are TRBV6-6 and TRBJ1-1; possibly TRBD1 for D (5 bases). The CDR3 extends over 16 amino acids. Germline CDR1 and CDR2: MNHNY and SVGAGI (reference sequence). CDR3 coding DNA: TGTGCCCGCAGTTACGCCGTTACAGGTATGAACACTGAAGCTTTCTTT. It yields the protein CARSYAVTGMNTEAFF.

In its sample, this clonotype was seen a few times. The chain couples TRBV5-1 to TRBJ2-3, with D unclear. V was trimmed by 4 bases and J by 0 bases, leaving 9 bases between them. The CDR3 runs to 14 residues. The germline gives CDR1 SGHRS, CDR2 YFSETQ. The CDR3 DNA reads TGCGCCAGCAGCATTCGTTGGAGCACAGATACGCAGTATTTT. Its translation: CASSIRWSTDTQYF.

This chain uses TRBV7-2 with TRBJ2-3, with TRBD1 matching 8 bases. This CDR3 has 16 amino acids. Germline V gene data show CDR1 as SGHTA and CDR2 as FQGNSA. Trimming removed 5 bases from V and 5 bases from J; junction bases left unmatched: 12. The CDR3 protein is CASSVQTGAVIDTQYF. DNA for the CDR3: TGTGCCAGCAGCGTTCAGACAGGGGCCGTCATAGATACGCAGTATTTT.

The V call is TRBV5-1, the J call TRBJ2-5; D perhaps matches TRBD1 (5 bases). Germline CDR1 is SGHRS and CDR2 is YFSETQ. With 4 bases removed from V and 11 bases from J, the gap between germline ends came to 21 bases. This CDR3 comprises 14 residues. The CDR3 DNA reads TGCGCCAGCAGCCCTACGCAGGGATGGAATGAGCAGTACTTC. It codes for CASSPTQGWNEQYF.